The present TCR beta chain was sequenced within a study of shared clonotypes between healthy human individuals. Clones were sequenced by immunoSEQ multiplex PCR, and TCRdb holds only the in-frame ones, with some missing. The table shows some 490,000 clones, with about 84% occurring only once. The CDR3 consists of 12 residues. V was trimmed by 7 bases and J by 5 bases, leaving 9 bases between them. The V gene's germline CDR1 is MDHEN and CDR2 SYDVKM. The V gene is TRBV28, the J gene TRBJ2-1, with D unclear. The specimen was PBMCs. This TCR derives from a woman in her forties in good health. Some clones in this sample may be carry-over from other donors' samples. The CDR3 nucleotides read TGTGCCAGCATGGACGGACACAATGAGCAGTTCTTC. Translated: CASMDGHNEQFF.